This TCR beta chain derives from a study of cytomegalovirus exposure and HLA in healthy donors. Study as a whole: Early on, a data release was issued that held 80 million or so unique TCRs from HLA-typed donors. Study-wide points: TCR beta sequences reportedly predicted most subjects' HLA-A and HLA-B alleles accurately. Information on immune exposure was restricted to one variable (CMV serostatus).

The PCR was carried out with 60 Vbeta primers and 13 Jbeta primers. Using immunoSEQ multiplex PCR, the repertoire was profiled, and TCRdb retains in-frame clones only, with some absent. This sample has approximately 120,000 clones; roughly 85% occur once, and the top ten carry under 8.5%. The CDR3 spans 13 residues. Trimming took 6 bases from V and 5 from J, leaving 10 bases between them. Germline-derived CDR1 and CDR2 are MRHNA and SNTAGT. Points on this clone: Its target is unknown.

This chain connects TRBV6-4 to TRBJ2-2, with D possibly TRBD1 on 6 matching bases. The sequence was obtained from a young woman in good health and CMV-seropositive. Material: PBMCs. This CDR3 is CASSEQGTGELFF. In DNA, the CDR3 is TGTGCCAGCAGCGAACAGGGAACCGGGGAGCTGTTTTTT.